The 20 T cell receptor beta chains listed next were all sequenced from one sample in a study of radiotherapy plus CTLA-4 blockade in lung cancer. Libraries were prepared by immunoSEQ multiplex PCR; TCRdb keeps only in-frame clonotypes and omits some of them. The sample contains roughly 88,000 clones, 83% of which appear only once. This sample comprised peripheral blood, obtained from a patient treated with radiotherapy plus ipilimumab. Source of these receptors: a human donor with non-small cell lung cancer who had stable disease on radiotherapy plus ipilimumab.

V usage is TRBV2 and J usage is TRBJ2-2, with 8 bases identical to TRBD2. The germline CDR1 and CDR2 sequences are SNHLY and FYNNEI. J was trimmed by 8 bases and V by 6 bases; bases with no gene match: 14. CDR3 length: 16 amino acids. The CDR3 sequence: CASSLAGTRTSGELFF. The CDR3 DNA is TGTGCCAGCAGCCTAGCCGGGACTAGAACTTCAGGGGAGCTGTTTTTT.

This clone came up a few times. The gene calls are TRBV28 and TRBJ1-5; 7 nucleotides align to TRBD1. V was clipped by 2 bases and J by 7 bases; unmatched bases: 14. This CDR3 has 17 residues. CDR1 and CDR2 (germline): MDHEN, SYDVKM. The CDR3, as DNA: TGTGCCAGCAGTTTACAACTTGGGGGTAAGGGGGCACAGCCCCAGCATTTT. Translated: CASSLQLGGKGAQPQHF.

The genes are TRBV7-8 and TRBJ2-1; 9 bases are a match to TRBD2. J lost 3 bases, V lost 4 bases, and 10 bases had no gene match. The germline gives CDR1 SGHVS, CDR2 FQNEAQ. The length of the CDR3 is 17 residues. For the CDR3, the DNA is TGTGCCAGCAGCTCTTTTAGAGGGCGGGAGGGCTACAATGAGCAGTTCTTC. Protein sequence: CASSSFRGREGYNEQFF.

The V gene is TRBV14, the J gene TRBJ1-6; D remains unclear. V was pared by 4 bases and J by 7 bases, with 11 bases between. In germline, CDR1 is SGHDN, CDR2 FVKESK. The CDR3 totals 14 residues. The CDR3 spells CASSLNGWNSPLHF. CDR3 nucleotides: TGTGCCAGCAGCCTTAATGGGTGGAATTCACCCCTCCACTTT.

The V gene is TRBV19, the J gene TRBJ2-1; the D gene is possibly TRBD2 (7 bases). The CDR3 has 15 amino acids. V was shortened by 6 bases and J by 2 bases, with 14 bases between the two germline ends. Per germline, CDR1 LNHDA and CDR2 SQIVND (reference sequence). The CDR3 DNA is TGTGCCAGTAGCGGGGAGGGGGGCCCCTACAATGAGCAGTTCTTC. It specifies CASSGEGGPYNEQFF. Looking up the rest from reference TRBV19 and TRBJ2-1 gives the full variable domain: DGGITQSPKYLFRKEGQNVTLSCEQNLNHDAMYWYRQDPGQGLRLIYYSQIVNDFQKGDIAEGYSVSREKKESFPLTVTSAQKNPTAFYLCASSGEGGPYNEQFFGPGTRLTVL.

The gene calls are TRBV10-3 and TRBJ1-2; 8 nucleotides match TRBD1. The CDR3 contains 13 residues. Germline values: CDR1 ENHRY, CDR2 SYGVKD. Unmatched junction bases numbered 2, after V lost 6 bases and J lost 2 bases. DNA for the CDR3: TGTGCCATCAGGACAGGGGAAAACTATGGCTACACCTTC. Translation gives CAIRTGENYGYTF.

The genes are TRBV5-1 and TRBJ1-6, with 7 nucleotides matching TRBD1. Trimming at V came to 4 bases and at J to 6 bases, leaving 13 bases not matched to a gene. The CDR3 is made up of 17 amino acids. Germline-derived CDR1 and CDR2 are SGHRS and YFSETQ. CDR3 sequence: CASSPTSSGTANSPLHF. CDR3 DNA sequence: TGCGCCAGCAGCCCTACTTCGTCCGGGACAGCTAATTCACCCCTCCACTTT.

The J gene is TRBJ2-7, the V gene TRBV5-1, with TRBD2 identical over 10 bases. Unmatched junction bases numbered 7, after V lost 4 bases and J lost 3 bases. Germline CDR1 and CDR2: SGHRS and YFSETQ. The CDR3 has 15 amino acids. CDR3: CASSILAGGDYEQYF. CDR3 in DNA: TGCGCCAGCAGCATCTTAGCGGGAGGAGACTACGAGCAGTACTTC.

The rearrangement uses TRBV27 and TRBJ1-4; unclear D gene. The CDR3 totals 17 residues. V dropped 6 bases and J dropped 4 bases, with 21 bases sitting between them. The germline V gene encodes CDR1 MNHEY and CDR2 SMNVEV (reference sequence). CDR3 protein: CASRAGNFIVGNEKLFF. The CDR3 DNA reads TGTGCCAGCAGGGCGGGAAACTTCATAGTGGGTAATGAAAAACTGTTTTTT.

The chain employs TRBV5-1 and TRBJ2-7, with 7 bases aligning to TRBD2. Losses at the gene ends were 0 bases for V and 4 bases for J; bases not matched to a gene: 7. The CDR3 runs to 15 residues. Germline lookup yields CDR1 SGHRS and CDR2 YFSETQ. The CDR3, as DNA: TGCGCCAGCAGCTTGGGGCGGGAGTATATTTACGAGCAGTACTTC. Translating it yields CASSLGREYIYEQYF.

This CDR3 is CASSPRDPVKEQYF. DNA of the CDR3: TGCGCCAGCAGCCCACGGGACCCAGTGAAAGAGCAGTACTTC. The V and J genes are TRBV5-1 and TRBJ2-7; D possibly matches TRBD1 or TRBD2 (5 bases each). Germline-derived CDR1 and CDR2 are SGHRS and YFSETQ. V lost 4 bases and J 7 bases, leaving 18 bases between the germline ends. This CDR3 region has 14 residues.

This chain links TRBV9 with TRBJ2-1; TRBD2 matches at 11 bases. CDR3 length: 14 amino acids. From germline, CDR1 is SGDLS and CDR2 YYNGEE. Trimming cost V 3 bases and J 7 bases; bases outside gene matches: 3. For the CDR3, the DNA is TGTGCCAGCAGCGGACTAGCGGGGCGAAATGAGCAGTTCTTC. Translation: CASSGLAGRNEQFF.

V and J are TRBV14 and TRBJ1-1; D gene uncertain. This CDR3 has 13 residues. CDR1 is SGHDN, CDR2 FVKESK, per germline. Trimming cost V 5 bases and J 0 bases, with 7 bases left between them. CDR3 nucleotides: TGTGCCAGCAGCAAGACACTGAACACTGAAGCTTTCTTT. This gives the protein CASSKTLNTEAFF.

The J gene is TRBJ1-1, the V gene TRBV19; D remains unclear. V was pared by 3 bases and J by 5 bases, with 10 bases between. CDR1 LNHDA and CDR2 SQIVND come from the germline V gene (reference sequence). This CDR3 region has 13 residues. The CDR3 protein is CASSINGWTEAFF. CDR3 DNA: TGTGCCAGTAGTATTAATGGTTGGACTGAAGCTTTCTTT.

This clone was observed once. The CDR3 region has the DNA TGTGCCAGCAGGGTGGGGGTTTCCGGCTATGGCTACACCTTC. Its translation: CASRVGVSGYGYTF. The chain carries TRBV28 and TRBJ1-2; D may be TRBD1 (5 bases). CDR3 length equals 14 residues. Deletions cut 6 bases from V and 4 bases from J, with 15 bases between. From germline, CDR1 is MDHEN and CDR2 SYDVKM.

This chain uses TRBV28 with TRBJ2-2, with TRBD2 matching 7 bases. With 1 base clipped from V and 5 bases from J, the junction kept 4 bases outside the gene matches. Germline V gene data show CDR1 as MDHEN and CDR2 as SYDVKM. The CDR3 extends over 15 amino acids. In nucleotides, the CDR3 is TGTGCCAGCAGTTTATCCCAGGGAGGGACCGGGGAGCTGTTTTTT. It specifies CASSLSQGGTGELFF.

The gene calls are TRBV19 and TRBJ1-2, with D possibly TRBD1 on 6 matching bases. Trimming pared 6 bases from V and 6 bases from J, leaving 17 bases between. CDR1 and CDR2 (germline): LNHDA, SQIVND (reference sequence). The CDR3 runs to 14 residues. This CDR3 is CASSERPGHHGYTF. The CDR3, as DNA: TGTGCCAGTAGCGAACGCCCGGGACACCATGGCTACACCTTC.

This clone has only one observation. J is TRBJ2-5 and V is TRBV4-2; 7 bases align to TRBD2. Losses at the gene ends were 1 base for V and 2 bases for J; bases not matched to a gene: 10. Germline V lookup: CDR1 LGHNA, CDR2 YNFKEQ. There are 17 residues in the CDR3. DNA of the CDR3: TGTGCCAGCAGCCAAGGTGCCCTAGCGGACCTACAAGAGACCCAGTACTTC. As protein: CASSQGALADLQETQYF.

With regard to this clone: Different DNA sequences within this sample yield the same CDR3. The rearrangement links TRBV5-1 to TRBJ2-1; the match to TRBD2 covers 10 bases. This CDR3 has 15 amino acids. After removal of 0 bases from V and 8 bases from J, the junction contained 5 bases not matched to a gene. Germline V lookup: CDR1 SGHRS, CDR2 YFSETQ. As DNA, the CDR3 is TGCGCCAGCAGCTTGGGCCTAGCGGGGGTGGATGAGCAGTTCTTC. Its translation: CASSLGLAGVDEQFF.

The chain uses TRBV27 and TRBJ2-7, with 7 positions matching TRBD1. J lost 7 bases, V lost 6 bases, and 6 bases had no gene match. CDR3 length: 12 residues. CDR1 is MNHEY, CDR2 SMNVEV, per germline (reference sequence). The CDR3: CASRGQFGEQYF. As DNA, the CDR3 is TGTGCCAGCAGGGGACAGTTTGGAGAGCAGTACTTC.